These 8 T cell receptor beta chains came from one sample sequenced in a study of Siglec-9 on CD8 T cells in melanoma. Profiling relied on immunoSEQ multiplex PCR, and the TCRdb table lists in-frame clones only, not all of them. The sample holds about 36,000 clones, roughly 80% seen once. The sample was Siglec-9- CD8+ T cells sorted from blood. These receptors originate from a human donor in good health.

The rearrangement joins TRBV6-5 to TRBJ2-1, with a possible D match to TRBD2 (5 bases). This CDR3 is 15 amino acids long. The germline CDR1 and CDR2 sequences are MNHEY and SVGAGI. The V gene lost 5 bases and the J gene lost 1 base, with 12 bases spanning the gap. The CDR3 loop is CASSNSGSSYNEQFF. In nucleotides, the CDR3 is TGTGCCAGCAGTAACAGCGGAAGTTCCTACAATGAGCAGTTCTTC.

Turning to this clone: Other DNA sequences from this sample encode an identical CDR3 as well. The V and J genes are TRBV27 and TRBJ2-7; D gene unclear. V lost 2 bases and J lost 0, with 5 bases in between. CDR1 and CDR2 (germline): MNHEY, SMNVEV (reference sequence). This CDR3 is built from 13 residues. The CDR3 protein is CASSLQSSYEQYF. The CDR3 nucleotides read TGTGCCAGCAGTTTACAAAGCTCCTACGAGCAGTACTTC.

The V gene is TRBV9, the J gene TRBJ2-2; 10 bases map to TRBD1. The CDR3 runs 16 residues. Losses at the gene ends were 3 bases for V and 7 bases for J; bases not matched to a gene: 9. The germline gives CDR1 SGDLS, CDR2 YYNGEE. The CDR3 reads CASSGGQGRRIGELFF. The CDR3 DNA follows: TGTGCCAGCAGCGGGGGACAGGGGCGCAGGATCGGGGAGCTGTTTTTT.

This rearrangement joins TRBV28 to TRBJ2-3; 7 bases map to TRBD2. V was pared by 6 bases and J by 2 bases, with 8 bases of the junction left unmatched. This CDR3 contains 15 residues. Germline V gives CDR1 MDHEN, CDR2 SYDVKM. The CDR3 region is CASRDLREATDTQYF. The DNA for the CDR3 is TGTGCCAGCAGGGATTTACGGGAGGCCACAGATACGCAGTATTTT.

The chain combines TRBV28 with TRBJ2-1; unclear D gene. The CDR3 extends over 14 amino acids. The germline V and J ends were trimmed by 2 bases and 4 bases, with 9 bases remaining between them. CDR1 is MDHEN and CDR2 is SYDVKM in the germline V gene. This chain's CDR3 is CASSLTYSYNEQFF. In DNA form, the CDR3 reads TGTGCCAGCAGTTTAACGTACTCTTACAATGAGCAGTTCTTC.

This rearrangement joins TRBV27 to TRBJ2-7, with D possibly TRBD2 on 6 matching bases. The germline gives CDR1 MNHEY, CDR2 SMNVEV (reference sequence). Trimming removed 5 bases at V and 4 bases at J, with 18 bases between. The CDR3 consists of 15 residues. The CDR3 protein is CASSTSSSDLYEQYF. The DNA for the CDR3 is TGTGCCAGCAGTACTAGCTCCTCGGATCTTTACGAGCAGTACTTC.

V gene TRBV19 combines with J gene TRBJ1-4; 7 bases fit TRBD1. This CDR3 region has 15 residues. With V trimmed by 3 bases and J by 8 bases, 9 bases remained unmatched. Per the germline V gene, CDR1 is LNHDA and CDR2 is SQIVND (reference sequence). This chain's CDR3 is CASSITGAIREKLFF. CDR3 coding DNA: TGTGCCAGTAGTATCACAGGGGCCATTAGGGAAAAACTGTTTTTT.

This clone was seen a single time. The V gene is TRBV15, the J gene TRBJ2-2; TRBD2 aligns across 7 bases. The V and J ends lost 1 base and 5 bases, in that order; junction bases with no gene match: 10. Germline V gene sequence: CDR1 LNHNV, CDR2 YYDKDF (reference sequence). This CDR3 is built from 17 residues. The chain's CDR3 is CATSRVGPGGGTGELFF. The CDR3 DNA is TGTGCCACCAGCAGAGTTGGGCCGGGAGGAGGTACCGGGGAGCTGTTTTTT. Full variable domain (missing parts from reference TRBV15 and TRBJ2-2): DAMVIQNPRYQVTQFGKPVTLSCSQTLNHNVMYWYQQKSSQAPKLLFHYYDKDFNNEADTPDNFQSRRPNTSFCFLDIRSPGLGDTAMYLCATSRVGPGGGTGELFFGEGSRLTVL.